This TCR beta chain was profiled in a study of T-cell memory formation after mild COVID-19. In the study overall: TCR clusters mostly belonged to single donors.

On this clonotype: The antigen is unknown.

TCRdb re-derived calls from the 5' RACE reads in MiXCR, one entry per CDR3 protein. The sample holds 250,000 to 350,000 distinct CDR3 sequences, roughly 15% seen once. Notes on the study in general: Shrinking CD4+ clones resided mostly in CM and EM, and CD8+ ones in EMRA. Whereas later expanders leaned CD4+, clones contracting day 15 to 85 showed a balanced CD4/CD8 makeup. Prior to infection, memory already included some responding clones, suggesting cross-reactive memory joined.

The germline V and J ends were trimmed by 4 bases and 4 bases, with 12 bases remaining between them. Germline values: CDR1 SGHRS, CDR2 YFSETQ. This CDR3 region has 13 residues. Sequenced material: PBMCs or a T cell subset sorted from them (not recorded which). The chain combines TRBV5-1 with TRBJ2-7; D unclear. This TCR was recovered from a man aged 18 to 29 who had mild COVID-19 (a few samples of this study predate the infection). Cell type and time point are not known. The CDR3 sequence is CASSVRQEYEQYF. CDR3 DNA: TGCGCCAGCAGCGTACGGCAGGAGTACGAGCAGTACTTC.